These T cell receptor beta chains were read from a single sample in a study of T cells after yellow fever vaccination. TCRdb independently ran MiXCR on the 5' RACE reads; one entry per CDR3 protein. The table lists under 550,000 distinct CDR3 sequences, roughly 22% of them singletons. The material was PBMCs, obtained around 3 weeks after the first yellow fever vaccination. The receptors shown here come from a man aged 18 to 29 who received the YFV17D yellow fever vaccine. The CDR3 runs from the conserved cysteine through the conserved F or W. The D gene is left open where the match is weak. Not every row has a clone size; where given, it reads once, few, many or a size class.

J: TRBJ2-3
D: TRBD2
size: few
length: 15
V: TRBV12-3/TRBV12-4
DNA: TGTGCCAGCACTCCCCCGGGGGGGCGTACAGATACGCAGTATTTT
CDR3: CASTPPGGRTDTQYF

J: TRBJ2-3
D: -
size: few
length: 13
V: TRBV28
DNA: TGTGCCAGCAGTTTTGAGGGGGGGGATACGCAGTATTTT
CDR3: CASSFEGGDTQYF

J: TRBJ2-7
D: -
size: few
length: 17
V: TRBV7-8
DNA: TGTGCCAGCAGCTGGAGAGTAAAGGGGCGCCAATCCAACGAGCAGTACTTC
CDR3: CASSWRVKGRQSNEQYF

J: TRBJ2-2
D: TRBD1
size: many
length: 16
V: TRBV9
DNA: TGTGCCAGCAGCGTAGACGGGCAGGGGGACACCGGGGAGCTGTTTTTT
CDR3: CASSVDGQGDTGELFF

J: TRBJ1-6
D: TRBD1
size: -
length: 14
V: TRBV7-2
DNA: TGTGCCAGCAGCTTACCGGGACAGCATTCACCCCTCCACTTT
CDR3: CASSLPGQHSPLHF

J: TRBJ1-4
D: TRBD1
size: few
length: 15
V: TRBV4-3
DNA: TGCGCCAGCAGCCAAGAGGGCACAGGGGGGGAAAAACTGTTTTTT
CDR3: CASSQEGTGGEKLFF

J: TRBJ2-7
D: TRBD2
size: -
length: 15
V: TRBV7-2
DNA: TGTGCCAGCAGCCGGAACGGCGGGGGGGTCTACGAGCAGTACTTC
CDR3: CASSRNGGGVYEQYF

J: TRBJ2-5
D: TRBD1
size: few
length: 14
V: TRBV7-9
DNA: TGTGCCAGCAGCATTGGACAGGCCCAAGAGACCCAGTACTTC
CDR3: CASSIGQAQETQYF

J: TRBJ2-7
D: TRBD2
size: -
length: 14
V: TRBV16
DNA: TGTGCCTGCAGCCAAGATCAGAACCCGGGGGGGCAGTACTTC
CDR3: CACSQDQNPGGQYF

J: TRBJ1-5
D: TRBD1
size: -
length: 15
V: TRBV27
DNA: TGTGCCAGCAGCCAGATCGGACAGGGGGCTCAGCCCCAGCATTTT
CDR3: CASSQIGQGAQPQHF

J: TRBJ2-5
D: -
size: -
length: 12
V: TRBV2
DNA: TGTGCCAGCAGCCCCTTATATGAGACCCAGTACTTC
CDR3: CASSPLYETQYF

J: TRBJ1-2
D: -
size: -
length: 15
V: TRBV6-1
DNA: TGTGCCAGCAGTGATGGAGGATCCGGGAACTATGGCTACACCTTC
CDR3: CASSDGGSGNYGYTF

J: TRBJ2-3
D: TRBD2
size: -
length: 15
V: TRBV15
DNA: TGTGCCACCAGCAGAAGCGGGGATGGGACAGATACGCAGTATTTT
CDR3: CATSRSGDGTDTQYF

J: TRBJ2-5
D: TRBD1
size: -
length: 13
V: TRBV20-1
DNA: TGCAGTGGGTCACAGGGGTCCCGAGAGACCCAGTACTTC
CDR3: CSGSQGSRETQYF

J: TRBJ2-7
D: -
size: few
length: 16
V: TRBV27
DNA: TGTGCCAGCAGAGAAACACAAGGGACATTACTACACGAGCAGTACTTC
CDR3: CASRETQGTLLHEQYF

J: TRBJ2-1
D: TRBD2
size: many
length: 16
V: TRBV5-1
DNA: TGCGCCAGCAGCGGACTAGCGGGGAGCTCCTACAATGAGCAGTTCTTC
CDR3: CASSGLAGSSYNEQFF

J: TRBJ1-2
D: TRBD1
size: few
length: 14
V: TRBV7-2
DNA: TGTGCCAGCAGCAAGTGGGACAGGGACTATGGCTACACCTTC
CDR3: CASSKWDRDYGYTF

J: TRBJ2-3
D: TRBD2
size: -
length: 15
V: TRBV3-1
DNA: TGTGCCAGCGGATCCCCGGGACTAGGAATAGATACGCAGTATTTT
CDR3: CASGSPGLGIDTQYF

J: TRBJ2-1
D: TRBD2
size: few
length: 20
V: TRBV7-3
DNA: TGTGCCAGCAGCTTAACCATGGGACTAGCGGGGGAGGGCATGGGAGATGAGCAGTTCTTC
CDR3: CASSLTMGLAGEGMGDEQFF

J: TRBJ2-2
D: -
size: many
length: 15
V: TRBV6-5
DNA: TGTGCCAGCAGTTATTCGGACGGTGGCACCGGGGAGCTGTTTTTT
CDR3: CASSYSDGGTGELFF

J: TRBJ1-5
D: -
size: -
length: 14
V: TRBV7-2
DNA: TGTGCCAGCAGCCAAGACAGGAACAATCAGCCCCAGCATTTT
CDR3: CASSQDRNNQPQHF

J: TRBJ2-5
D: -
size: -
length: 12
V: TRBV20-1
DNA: TGCAGTGCTAGACCGGACGGGTGGACCCAGTACTTC
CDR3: CSARPDGWTQYF

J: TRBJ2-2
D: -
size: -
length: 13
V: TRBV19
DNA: TGTGCTACTAGAATCGGGAACACCGGGGAGCTGTTTTTT
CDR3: CATRIGNTGELFF

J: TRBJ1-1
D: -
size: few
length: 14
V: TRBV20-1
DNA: TGCAGCTCTCTAAGTCCACGCCGGGGCACTGAAGCTTTCTTT
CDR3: CSSLSPRRGTEAFF

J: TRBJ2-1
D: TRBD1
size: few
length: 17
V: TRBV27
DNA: TGTGCCAGCAGTTCGCAGGGGGACGTAGGCTCCTACAATGAGCAGTTCTTC
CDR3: CASSSQGDVGSYNEQFF

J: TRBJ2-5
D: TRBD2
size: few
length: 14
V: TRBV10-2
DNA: TGCGCCAGCAGATTTAGCGGGGACCAAGAGACCCAGTACTTC
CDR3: CASRFSGDQETQYF

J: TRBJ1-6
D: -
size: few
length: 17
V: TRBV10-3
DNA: TGTGCCATCAGTGAGTCCGGCGTTAGCTCCTATAATTCACCCCTCCACTTT
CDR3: CAISESGVSSYNSPLHF

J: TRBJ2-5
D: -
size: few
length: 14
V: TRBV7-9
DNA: TGTGCCAGCTCATGGGGTCTGGAGATTGAGACCCAGTACTTC
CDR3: CASSWGLEIETQYF

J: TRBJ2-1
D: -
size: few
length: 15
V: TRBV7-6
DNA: TGTGCCAGCAGCTTATTGGGGACACCCCTCAATGAGCAGTTCTTC
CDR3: CASSLLGTPLNEQFF

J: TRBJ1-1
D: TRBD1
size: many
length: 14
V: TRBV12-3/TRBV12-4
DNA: TGTGCCAGCAGTCTCCGACAGGGTCAAGGTGAAGCTTTCTTT
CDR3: CASSLRQGQGEAFF

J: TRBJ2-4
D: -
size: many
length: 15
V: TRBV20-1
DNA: TGCAGTGCTAGGATGCTAAGTGGGGCCAAAAACATTCAGTACTTC
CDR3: CSARMLSGAKNIQYF

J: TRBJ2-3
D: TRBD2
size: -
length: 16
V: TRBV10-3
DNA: TGTGCCATCACTGTGGGACGAGCGGGGGGCACAGATACGCAGTATTTT
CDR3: CAITVGRAGGTDTQYF

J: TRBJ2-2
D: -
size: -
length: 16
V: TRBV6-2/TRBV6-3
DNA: TGTGCCAGCAGTACGAACTGGGAGCCGAACACCGGGGAGCTGTTTTTT
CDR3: CASSTNWEPNTGELFF

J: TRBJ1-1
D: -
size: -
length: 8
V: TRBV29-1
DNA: TGCAGCGCGGCTGAAGCTTTCTTT
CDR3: CSAAEAFF

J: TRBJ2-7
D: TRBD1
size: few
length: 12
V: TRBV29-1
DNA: TGCAGCGTTGTCGGGACAGGGAGCGAGCAGTACTTC
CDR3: CSVVGTGSEQYF

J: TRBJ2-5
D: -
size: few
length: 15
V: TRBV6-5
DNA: TGTGCCAGCAGTTACGGGGGGGCAGAACAAGAGACCCAGTACTTC
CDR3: CASSYGGAEQETQYF

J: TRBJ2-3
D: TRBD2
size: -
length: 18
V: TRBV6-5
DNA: TGTGCCAGCAGTTACCGTGACCCCGGGACTAGCGGAACAGATACGCAGTATTTT
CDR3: CASSYRDPGTSGTDTQYF

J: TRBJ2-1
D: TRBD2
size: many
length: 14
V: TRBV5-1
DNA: TGCGCCAGCAGCTTTGGGACTAGCTCTAATGAGCAGTTCTTC
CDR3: CASSFGTSSNEQFF

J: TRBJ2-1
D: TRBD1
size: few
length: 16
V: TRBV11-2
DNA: TGTGCCAGCCATCAACCGGGACAGGGGAGAGACAATGAGCAGTTCTTC
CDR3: CASHQPGQGRDNEQFF

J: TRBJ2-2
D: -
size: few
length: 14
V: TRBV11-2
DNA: TGTGCCAGCAGCTTAGACGTTACCACCGGGGAGCTGTTTTTT
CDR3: CASSLDVTTGELFF

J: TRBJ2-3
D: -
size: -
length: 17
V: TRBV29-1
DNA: TGCAGCGCCACTCTCGTCCCTCTGGGGTGGGGCACAGATACGCAGTATTTT
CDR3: CSATLVPLGWGTDTQYF

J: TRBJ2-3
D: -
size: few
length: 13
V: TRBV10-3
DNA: TGTGCCATCAGTGAGGGGGGGTCAGTTACGCAGTATTTT
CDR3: CAISEGGSVTQYF

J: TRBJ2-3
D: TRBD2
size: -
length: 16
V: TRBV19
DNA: TGTGCCAGTAGTTGGACTAGCGGGGGACACACAGATACGCAGTATTTT
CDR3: CASSWTSGGHTDTQYF

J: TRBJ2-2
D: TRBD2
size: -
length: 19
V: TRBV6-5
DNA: TGTGCCAGCAGTTACTCGAAACTAGCGGGGGGGCTGAACACCGGGGAGCTGTTTTTT
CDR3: CASSYSKLAGGLNTGELFF

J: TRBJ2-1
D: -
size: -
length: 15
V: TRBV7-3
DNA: TGTGCCAGCAGCTACGGGGTGGGGGCCTACAATGAGCAGTTCTTC
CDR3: CASSYGVGAYNEQFF

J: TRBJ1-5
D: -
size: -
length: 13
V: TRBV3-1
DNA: TGTGCCAGCAGCCAACGAGTGGACCAGCCCCAGCATTTT
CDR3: CASSQRVDQPQHF

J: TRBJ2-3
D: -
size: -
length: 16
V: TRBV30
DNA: TGTGCCTGGAGCGCCGGGACTTCAGTTAACACAGATACGCAGTATTTT
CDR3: CAWSAGTSVNTDTQYF